Each of the 12 T cell receptor beta chains below was sequenced from the same sample in a study of glioma-infiltrating T cells after dendritic cell vaccination. Data came from immunoSEQ multiplex PCR; TCRdb stores just in-frame clones and leaves some out. The sample lists roughly 87,000 clones; roughly four fifths were seen once. Time point here: after dendritic cell vaccination, including at tumor progression/relapse. The sample was blood, taken after dendritic cell vaccination. The receptors shown here come from a human donor with glioblastoma.

This clone has just one count. This rearrangement joins TRBV2 to TRBJ1-4; 9 bases agree with TRBD1. Germline assignment: CDR1 SNHLY and CDR2 FYNNEI. J was trimmed by 6 bases and V by 4 bases; bases with no gene match: 6. CDR3 length: 15 residues. CDR3 DNA sequence: TGTGCCAGCAGTGGCTCCGGGACAGGGTATGAAAAACTGTTTTTT. Its translation is CASSGSGTGYEKLFF. The whole variable domain, remainder taken from reference TRBV2 and TRBJ1-4, is EPEVTQTPSHQVTQMGQEVILRCVPISNHLYFYWYRQILGQKVEFLVSFYNNEISEKSEIFDDQFSVERPDGSNFTLKIRSTKLEDSAMYFCASSGSGTGYEKLFFGSGTQLSVL.

This clone is a singleton in its sample. This chain links TRBV5-6 with TRBJ2-3; the D is unclear. The germline V and J ends were trimmed by 4 bases and 3 bases, with 18 bases remaining between them. Germline V CDR1 and CDR2: SGHDT, YYEEEE. The CDR3 sequence is 16 residues long. The DNA for the CDR3 is TGTGCCAGCAGCCCCCGGCGGTCAAACCCTACAGATACGCAGTATTTT. Protein product: CASSPRRSNPTDTQYF.

This clone was seen more than once but under ten times. J is TRBJ1-6 and V is TRBV7-2; a possible D gene is TRBD1 (5 bases). CDR3 size: 18 residues. CDR1 and CDR2 from the germline V gene are SGHTA and FQGNSA. Trimming removed 0 bases at V and 2 bases at J, with 14 bases between. In nucleotides, the CDR3 is TGTGCCAGCAGCTTAGCTTGGCAGGGAGGACCCTATAATTCACCCCTCCACTTT. Residues: CASSLAWQGGPYNSPLHF.

This clone was seen only once. This chain links TRBV4-3 with TRBJ1-1; D not resolved. CDR1 is LGHNA, CDR2 YSLEER, per germline. Trimming cost V 0 bases and J 6 bases, with 14 bases left between them. The CDR3 sequence is 15 residues long. CDR3 amino acids: CASSQDAGVDAEAFF. The CDR3 coding sequence is TGCGCCAGCAGCCAAGATGCCGGGGTAGACGCTGAAGCTTTCTTT.

V is TRBV5-6 and J is TRBJ1-3, with 7 bases identical to TRBD1. Germline CDR1 SGHDT, CDR2 YYEEEE. The CDR3 contains 17 residues. After removal of 0 bases from V and 0 bases from J, the junction contained 6 bases not matched to a gene. CDR3: CASSLGSGGFSGNTIYF. The CDR3 nucleotides are TGTGCCAGCAGCTTGGGTTCAGGGGGATTCTCTGGAAACACCATATATTTT. Based on the CDR3 plus reference TRBV5-6 and TRBJ1-3, the full variable domain is DAGVTQSPTHLIKTRGQQVTLRCSPKSGHDTVSWYQQALGQGPQFIFQYYEEEERQRGNFPDRFSGHQFPNYSSELNVNALLLGDSALYLCASSLGSGGFSGNTIYFGEGSWLTVV.

V is TRBV5-1 and J is TRBJ2-1; D is perhaps TRBD1 (6 bases). Per germline, CDR1 SGHRS and CDR2 YFSETQ. V shed 0 bases and J shed 9 bases, with 10 bases lying between them. This CDR3 spans 13 amino acids. The CDR3 is CASSLDRAGEQFF. CDR3 in DNA: TGCGCCAGCAGCTTGGACAGGGCAGGTGAGCAGTTCTTC.

V is TRBV5-1 and J is TRBJ1-3; D perhaps matches TRBD1 (5 bases). There are 14 residues in the CDR3. The germline gives CDR1 SGHRS, CDR2 YFSETQ. With 0 bases removed from V and 4 bases from J, the gap between germline ends came to 8 bases. CDR3 bases: TGCGCCAGCAGCTTGGAACAGGCGGGAAACACCATATATTTT. It yields the protein CASSLEQAGNTIYF.

The chain is built from TRBV19 and TRBJ1-2, with 8 bases matching TRBD1. The V gene end was trimmed by 5 bases and the J gene end by 4 bases; junction bases not matched to a gene: 6. The CDR3 length is 14 residues. Germline values: CDR1 LNHDA, CDR2 SQIVND (reference sequence). CDR3 bases: TGTGCCAGTAGTCATAGGACAGGGACCTATGGCTACACCTTC. This translates into CASSHRTGTYGYTF.

V usage is TRBV7-9 and J usage is TRBJ2-1; 16 bases are shared with TRBD2. CDR1 is SEHNR, CDR2 FQNEAQ, per germline (reference sequence). The CDR3 runs 17 residues. V was pared by 10 bases and J by 3 bases, with 9 bases of the junction left unmatched. CDR3 sequence: CAIPGTSGGAYYNEQFF. The CDR3 nucleotides are TGTGCCATTCCCGGGACTAGCGGGGGGGCCTACTACAATGAGCAGTTCTTC.

This clone was recorded once. The chain couples TRBV11-2 to TRBJ2-3, with D possibly matching TRBD1 (6 bases). In germline, CDR1 is SGHAT, CDR2 FQNNGV. The CDR3 contains 15 residues. Trimming took off 0 bases at V and 5 bases at J, with 12 bases between the two ends. The CDR3, as DNA: TGTGCCAGCAGCTTAGAGTGGGCAGGGGTAGATACGCAGTATTTT. Translating gives CASSLEWAGVDTQYF.

The V call is TRBV5-4, the J call TRBJ1-2; 10 bases map to TRBD1. After removal of 4 bases from V and 3 bases from J, the junction contained 3 bases not matched to a gene. Per germline, CDR1 SGHNT and CDR2 YYREEE (reference sequence). The CDR3 covers 14 residues. In DNA form, the CDR3 reads TGTGCCAGCAGCGTGACAGGGGGCTACTATGGCTACACCTTC. This sequence encodes CASSVTGGYYGYTF.

The chain uses TRBV5-4 and TRBJ2-3; TRBD2 matches at 9 bases. The CDR3 consists of 16 residues. Per the germline V gene, CDR1 is SGHNT and CDR2 is YYREEE (reference sequence). The J segment lost 2 bases and the V segment lost 4 bases, leaving 8 bases of the junction unmatched. The CDR3 spells CASSPRTSVYTDTQYF. DNA of the CDR3: TGTGCCAGCAGCCCACGGACTAGCGTATACACAGATACGCAGTATTTT.